Listed here are 17 T cell receptor beta chains from one sample, sequenced in a study of glioma-infiltrating T cells. Using RNA template, CDR3s of TCR alpha and beta were amplified with iRepertoire arm-PCR. Each CDR3 protein is one row after TCRdb ran MiXCR on the multiplex PCR reads. Of some 190,000 distinct CDR3 sequences in the sample, over 30% were seen once. Sequences were obtained from glioma tissue, nonneoplastic brain tissue, or PBMCs (not recorded which). Receptors originate from a human donor with low-grade glioma or glioblastoma, undergoing nonglioma brain surgery, or in good health (not recorded which).

This clonotype was counted many times. The rearrangement links TRBV28 to TRBJ1-2; unclear D gene. V was trimmed by 7 bases and J by 4 bases, leaving 13 bases between them. The CDR3 length is 13 residues. In germline, CDR1 is MDHEN, CDR2 SYDVKM. In nucleotides, the CDR3 is TGTGCCAGCAAAACGAGTACGGGCTATGGCTACACCTTC. It translates to CASKTSTGYGYTF.

At least ten counts were recorded for this clonotype. J is TRBJ1-1 and V is TRBV14; tentative D call: TRBD1 (6 bases). Germline V CDR1 and CDR2: SGHDN, FVKESK. The CDR3 has 16 amino acids. V lost 0 bases and J lost 0, with 11 bases in between. This CDR3 reads CASSQEQGYMNTEAFF. CDR3 sequence (DNA): TGTGCCAGCAGCCAAGAACAGGGATACATGAACACTGAAGCTTTCTTT.

Notes on this clonotype: Given a much more abundant clone one base away, this may be a read error. V gene TRBV11-2 combines with J gene TRBJ2-1, with D perhaps assigned TRBD1 or TRBD2 (5 bases each). The CDR3 contains 13 residues. Trimming shortened V by 5 bases and J by 10 bases, and 15 bases separated the two germline ends. Germline assignment: CDR1 SGHAT and CDR2 FQNNGV. The CDR3 DNA sequence: TGTGCCAGCAGCCAGAGGGGTCGGAGCGAGCAGTTCTTC. It encodes CASSQRGRSEQFF.

This clonotype was observed at least ten times. The J gene is TRBJ2-7, the V gene TRBV20-1; 13 bases are shared with TRBD2. The CDR3 is 16 residues long. V trimming: 5 bases; J trimming: 2 bases; junction bases outside the gene matches: 9. Germline lookup yields CDR1 DFQATT and CDR2 SNEGSKA (reference sequence). This chain's CDR3 is CSAAGTSGNSAYEQYF. CDR3 DNA: TGCAGTGCTGCCGGGACTAGCGGGAATAGCGCCTACGAGCAGTACTTC.

This clonotype was seen once. A read error may be the cause here, since a much bigger clone is one base away. This chain uses TRBV5-4 with TRBJ1-2; D ambiguous. The germline CDR1 and CDR2 sequences are SGHNT and YYREEE (reference sequence). V shed 3 bases and J shed 4 bases, with 13 bases lying between them. The CDR3 extends over 14 amino acids. This chain's CDR3 is CASSYIGGVYGYTF. CDR3 sequence (DNA): TGTGCCAGCAGCTACATTGGTGGCGTCTATGGCTACACCTTC. Looking up the rest from reference TRBV5-4 and TRBJ1-2 gives the full variable domain: ETGVTQSPTHLIKTRGQQVTLRCSSQSGHNTVSWYQQALGQGPQFIFQYYREEENGRGNFPPRFSGLQFPNYSSELNVNALELDDSALYLCASSYIGGVYGYTFGSGTRLTVV.

This clonotype was recorded many times. V usage is TRBV6-1 and J usage is TRBJ2-2; 15 bases match TRBD2. Germline V gene data show CDR1 as MNHNS and CDR2 as SASEGT. This CDR3 is built from 16 residues. Germline trimming cut 6 bases from V and 7 bases from J; bases unmatched to any gene: 6. The CDR3 region is CASSREGLAGGGELFF. In DNA form, the CDR3 reads TGTGCCAGCAGCCGAGAGGGACTAGCGGGAGGCGGGGAGCTGTTTTTT.

This clonotype was recorded many times. For the CDR3, the DNA is TGCAGTGCCAAATATAGCAATCAGCCCCAGCATTTT. This gives the protein CSAKYSNQPQHF. The rearrangement uses TRBV20-1 and TRBJ1-5; D is unresolved. The CDR3 totals 12 residues. Germline values: CDR1 DFQATT, CDR2 SNEGSKA (reference sequence). V lost 6 bases and J lost 0, with 6 bases in between.

As to this clonotype: It is likely a read error, because the conserved phenylalanine at the end of the CDR3 is missing. The limits of the CDR3 on the DNA are not certain, so only TCRdb's listed CDR3 is given. The chain recombines TRBV28 with TRBJ1-5. Including both end residues, the CDR3 is 13 amino acids long. Germline V gene lookup returns CDR1 MDHEN and CDR2 SYDVKM. CDR3 region: CASRRLSNQPQNL.

This clonotype appeared a few times. The junction differs from germline at one of its ends, possibly a read error. V and J are TRBV10-3 and TRBJ2-1, with D hard to call. The CDR3 is 12 residues long. The germline CDR1 and CDR2 sequences are ENHRY and SYGVKD. The CDR3: CAFSDVGHEQFF. CDR3 coding DNA: TGTGCCTTCAGTGATGTAGGCCATGAGCAGTTCTTC.

This clonotype was recorded at least ten times. The rearrangement links TRBV6-1 to TRBJ2-5; the D gene could be TRBD1 or TRBD2 (5 bases each). V was shortened by 6 bases and J by 5 bases, with 13 bases between the two germline ends. The CDR3 is made up of 13 amino acids. The germline V gene has CDR1 MNHNS and CDR2 SASEGT. CDR3: CASRGPRGETQYF. CDR3 nucleotides: TGTGCCAGCAGGGGACCCCGCGGGGAGACCCAGTACTTC.

This clonotype has ten or more counts. The rearrangement links TRBV6-1 to TRBJ2-6; 7 bases match TRBD1. The CDR3 covers 15 residues. With 5 bases clipped from V and 2 bases from J, the junction kept 3 bases outside the gene matches. Looked up from germline, CDR1 is MNHNS and CDR2 is SASEGT. CDR3 in DNA: TGTGCCAGCAGTCCCGGGACAGCTGGGGCCAACGTCCTGACTTTC. Its translation is CASSPGTAGANVLTF.

This clonotype was counted at least ten times. The chain combines TRBV4-3 with TRBJ2-1; possibly TRBD2 for D (6 bases). Germline V lookup: CDR1 LGHNA, CDR2 YSLEER. The CDR3 totals 15 residues. Trimming stripped 0 bases from V and 1 base from J, with 7 bases between. In DNA form, the CDR3 reads TGCGCCAGCAGCCAAGATGGAGGGTCCTACAATGAGCAGTTCTTC. This gives the protein CASSQDGGSYNEQFF.

In its sample, this clonotype was seen many times. The V and J genes are TRBV2 and TRBJ2-3, with D possibly being TRBD2 (5 bases). Trimming removed 8 bases at V and 9 bases at J, with 24 bases between. The CDR3 consists of 15 residues. Germline V gene data show CDR1 as SNHLY and CDR2 as FYNNEI. The CDR3 coding sequence is TGTGCCAGCTACCTACCCCAAGAAGGGAGAGGGACGCAGTATTTT. Protein sequence: CASYLPQEGRGTQYF.

The CDR3 loop is CASGPGQSSYNEQFF. The CDR3 DNA sequence: TGTGCTAGTGGTCCGGGACAGAGCTCCTACAATGAGCAGTTCTTC. The rearrangement joins TRBV12-5 to TRBJ2-1; TRBD1 matches at 7 bases. Germline lookup yields CDR1 LGHNT and CDR2 FRNRAP. The CDR3 is 15 amino acids. V lost 5 bases to trimming and J lost 0 bases; unmatched junction nucleotides: 4.

This chain connects TRBV29-1 to TRBJ1-4; no firm D call. In germline, CDR1 is SQVTM, CDR2 ANQGSEA. CDR3 size: 12 residues. Trimming left V 4 bases short and J 5 bases short, with 8 bases between. The CDR3 coding sequence is TGCAGCGTTGGAACGGGGAATGAAAAACTGTTTTTT. It codes for CSVGTGNEKLFF.

This clonotype was seen many times. The V gene is TRBV20-1, the J gene TRBJ2-5; 9 nucleotides line up with TRBD1. Germline V gives CDR1 DFQATT, CDR2 SNEGSKA (reference sequence). This CDR3 has 14 amino acids. J gave up 3 bases and V 3 bases, and 5 bases lay outside the gene matches. The CDR3 DNA reads TGCAGTGCTAGGGGCCGACAGGGGGAAGAGACCCAGTACTTC. This gives the protein CSARGRQGEETQYF.

A note on this clonotype: A much larger clone differs from this one at a single base, so this may be a read error. This chain links TRBV6-1 with TRBJ2-1; D remains unclear. Germline-derived CDR1 and CDR2 are MNHNS and SASEGT. The ends were cut back, 7 bases at V and 7 bases at J, with 14 bases in the middle. This CDR3 has 13 residues. CDR3 DNA sequence: TGTGCCAGCAACACCGGACGGCTGAATGAGCAGTTCTTC. It translates to CASNTGRLNEQFF.